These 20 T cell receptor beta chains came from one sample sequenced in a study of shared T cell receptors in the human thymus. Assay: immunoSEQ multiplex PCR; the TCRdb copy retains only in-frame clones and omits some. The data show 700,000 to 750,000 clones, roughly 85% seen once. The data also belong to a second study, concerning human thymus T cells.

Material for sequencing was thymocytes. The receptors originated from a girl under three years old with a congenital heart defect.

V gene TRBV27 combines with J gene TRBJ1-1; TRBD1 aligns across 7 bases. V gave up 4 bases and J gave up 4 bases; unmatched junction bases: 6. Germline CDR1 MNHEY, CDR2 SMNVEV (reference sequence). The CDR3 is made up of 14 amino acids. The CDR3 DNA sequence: TGTGCCAGCAGTTCGTACAGGGGAGGCACTGAAGCTTTCTTT. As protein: CASSSYRGGTEAFF.

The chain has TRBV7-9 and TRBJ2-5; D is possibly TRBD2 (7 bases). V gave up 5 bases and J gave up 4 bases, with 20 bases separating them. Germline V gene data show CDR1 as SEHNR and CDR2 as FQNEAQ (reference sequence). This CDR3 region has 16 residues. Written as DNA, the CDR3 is TGTGCCAGCAGCCAGGGAGGGGGGGGACCAGGAGAGACCCAGTACTTC. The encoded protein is CASSQGGGGPGETQYF.

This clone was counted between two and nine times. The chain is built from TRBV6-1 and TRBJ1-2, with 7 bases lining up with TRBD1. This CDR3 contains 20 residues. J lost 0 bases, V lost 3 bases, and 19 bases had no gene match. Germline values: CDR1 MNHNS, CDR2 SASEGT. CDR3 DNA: TGTGCCAGCAGTGACAACCGTTTAGGACAGGTTGTTAATCCTAACTATGGCTACACCTTC. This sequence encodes CASSDNRLGQVVNPNYGYTF.

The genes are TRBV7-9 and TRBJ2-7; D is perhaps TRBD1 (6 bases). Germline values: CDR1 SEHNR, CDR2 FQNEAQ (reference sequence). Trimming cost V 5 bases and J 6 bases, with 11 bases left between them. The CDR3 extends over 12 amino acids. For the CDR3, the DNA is TGTGCCAGCAGCACAGGACAGATCGAGCAGTACTTC. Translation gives CASSTGQIEQYF.

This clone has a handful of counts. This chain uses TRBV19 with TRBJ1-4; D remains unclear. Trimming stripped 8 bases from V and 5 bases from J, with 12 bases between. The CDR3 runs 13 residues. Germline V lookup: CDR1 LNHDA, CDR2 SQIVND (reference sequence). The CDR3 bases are TGTGCCAGTGGAGATCCCCGGAATGAAAAACTGTTTTTT. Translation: CASGDPRNEKLFF. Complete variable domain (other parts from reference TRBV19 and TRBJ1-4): DGGITQSPKYLFRKEGQNVTLSCEQNLNHDAMYWYRQDPGQGLRLIYYSQIVNDFQKGDIAEGYSVSREKKESFPLTVTSAQKNPTAFYLCASGDPRNEKLFFGSGTQLSVL.

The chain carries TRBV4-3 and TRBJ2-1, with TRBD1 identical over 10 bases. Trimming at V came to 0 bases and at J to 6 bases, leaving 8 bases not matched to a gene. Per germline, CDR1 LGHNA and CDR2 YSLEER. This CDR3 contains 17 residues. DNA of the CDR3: TGCGCCAGCAGCCAAGATCGAGTGGGACAGGGGTGCAATGAGCAGTTCTTC. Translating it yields CASSQDRVGQGCNEQFF.

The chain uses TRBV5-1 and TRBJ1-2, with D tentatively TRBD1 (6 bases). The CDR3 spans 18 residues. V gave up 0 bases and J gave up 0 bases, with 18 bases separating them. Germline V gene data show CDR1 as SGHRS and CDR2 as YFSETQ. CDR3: CASSLVGGAQHTNYGYTF. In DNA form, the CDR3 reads TGCGCCAGCAGCTTGGTTGGGGGCGCGCAACACACTAACTATGGCTACACCTTC.

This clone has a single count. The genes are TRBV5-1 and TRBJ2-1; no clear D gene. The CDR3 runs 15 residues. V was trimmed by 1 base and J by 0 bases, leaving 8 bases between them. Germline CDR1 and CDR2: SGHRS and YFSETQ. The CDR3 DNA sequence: TGCGCCAGCAGCTTGTACTTTAACTCCTACAATGAGCAGTTCTTC. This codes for CASSLYFNSYNEQFF.

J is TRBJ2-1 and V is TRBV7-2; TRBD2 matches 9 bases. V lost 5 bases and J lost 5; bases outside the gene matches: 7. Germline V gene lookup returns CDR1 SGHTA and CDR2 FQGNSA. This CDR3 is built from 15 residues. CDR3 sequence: CASSPRAGGNNEQFF. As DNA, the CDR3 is TGTGCCAGCAGCCCCCGGGCGGGGGGGAACAATGAGCAGTTCTTC.

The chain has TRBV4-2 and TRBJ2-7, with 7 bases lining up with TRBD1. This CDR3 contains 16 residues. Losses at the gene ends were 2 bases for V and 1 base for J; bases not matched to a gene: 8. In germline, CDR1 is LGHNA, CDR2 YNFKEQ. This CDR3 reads CASSQITGEDSYEQYF. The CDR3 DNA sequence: TGTGCCAGCAGCCAAATAACAGGGGAAGATTCCTACGAGCAGTACTTC.

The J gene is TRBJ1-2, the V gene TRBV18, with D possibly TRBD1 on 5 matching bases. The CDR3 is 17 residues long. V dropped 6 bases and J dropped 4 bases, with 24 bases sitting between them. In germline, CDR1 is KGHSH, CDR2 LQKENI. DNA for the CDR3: TGTGCCAGCTCCCCGGGGGAGAGACGGCCTCATTCCTATGGCTACACCTTC. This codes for CASSPGERRPHSYGYTF.

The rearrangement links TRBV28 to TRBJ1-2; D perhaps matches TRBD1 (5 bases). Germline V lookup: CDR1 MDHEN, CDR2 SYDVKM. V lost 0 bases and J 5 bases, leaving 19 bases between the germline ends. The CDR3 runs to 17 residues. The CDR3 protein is CASSLCHQRGKPYGYTF. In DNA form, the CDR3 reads TGTGCCAGCAGTTTATGCCATCAACGGGGGAAGCCTTATGGCTACACCTTC.

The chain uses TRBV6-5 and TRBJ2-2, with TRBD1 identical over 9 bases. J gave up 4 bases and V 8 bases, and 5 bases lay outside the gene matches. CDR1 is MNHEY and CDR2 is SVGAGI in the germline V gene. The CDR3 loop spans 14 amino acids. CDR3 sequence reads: CASVGTGSTGELFF. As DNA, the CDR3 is TGTGCCAGCGTTGGGACAGGGAGCACCGGGGAGCTGTTTTTT.

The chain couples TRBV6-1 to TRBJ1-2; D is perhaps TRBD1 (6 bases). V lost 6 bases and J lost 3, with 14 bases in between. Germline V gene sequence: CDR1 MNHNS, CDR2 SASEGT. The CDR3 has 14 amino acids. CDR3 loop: CASRDRRSYYGYTF. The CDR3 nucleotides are TGTGCCAGCAGGGACAGAAGGAGTTACTATGGCTACACCTTC.

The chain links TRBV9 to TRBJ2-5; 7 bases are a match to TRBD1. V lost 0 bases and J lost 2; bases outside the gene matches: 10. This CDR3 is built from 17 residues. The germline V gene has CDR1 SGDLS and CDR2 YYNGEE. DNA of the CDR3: TGTGCCAGCAGCGTAGGAAATTCGGGACAGTTACAAGAGACCCAGTACTTC. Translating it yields CASSVGNSGQLQETQYF.

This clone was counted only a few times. The CDR3 sequence is CASSSDRDTEAFF. The CDR3 nucleotides are TGTGCCAGCAGCTCGGACAGAGACACTGAAGCTTTCTTT. The rearrangement links TRBV5-4 to TRBJ1-1, with D possibly matching TRBD1 (6 bases). Germline V gene lookup returns CDR1 SGHNT and CDR2 YYREEE (reference sequence). Trimming took off 3 bases at V and 3 bases at J, with 9 bases between the two ends. The length of the CDR3 is 13 residues.

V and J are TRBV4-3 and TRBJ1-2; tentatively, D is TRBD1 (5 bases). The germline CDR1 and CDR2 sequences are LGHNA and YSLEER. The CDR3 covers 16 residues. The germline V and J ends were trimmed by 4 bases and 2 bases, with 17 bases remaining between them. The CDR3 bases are TGCGCCAGCAGCCCCAAAAGACAGATCCCAAACTATGGCTACACCTTC. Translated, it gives CASSPKRQIPNYGYTF.

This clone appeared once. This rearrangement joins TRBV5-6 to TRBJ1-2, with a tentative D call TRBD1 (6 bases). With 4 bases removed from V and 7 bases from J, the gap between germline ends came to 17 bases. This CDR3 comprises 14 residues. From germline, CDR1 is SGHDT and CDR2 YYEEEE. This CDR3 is CASSGHREKGGYTF. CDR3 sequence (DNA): TGTGCCAGCAGCGGACACAGGGAGAAAGGTGGCTACACCTTC.

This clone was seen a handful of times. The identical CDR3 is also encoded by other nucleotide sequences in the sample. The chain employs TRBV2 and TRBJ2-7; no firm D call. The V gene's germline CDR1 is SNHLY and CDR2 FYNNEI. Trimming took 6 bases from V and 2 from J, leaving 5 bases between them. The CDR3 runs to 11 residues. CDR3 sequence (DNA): TGTGCCAGCAGGTTAACCTACGAGCAGTACTTC. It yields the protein CASRLTYEQYF.

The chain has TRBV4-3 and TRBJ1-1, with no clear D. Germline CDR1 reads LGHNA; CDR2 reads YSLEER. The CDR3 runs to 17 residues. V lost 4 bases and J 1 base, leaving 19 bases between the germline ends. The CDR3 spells CASSPQTNPEENTEAFF. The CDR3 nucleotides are TGCGCCAGCAGCCCCCAGACTAACCCAGAGGAGAACACTGAAGCTTTCTTT.